These T cell receptor beta chains were read from a single sample in a study of CD4 T cells in relation to SARS-CoV-2 and coronaviruses. Sequencing used immunoSEQ multiplex PCR; TCRdb keeps in-frame clones, though not all of them. Of around 37,000 clones in the sample, 70% to 90% were seen once. The source material was memory CD4+ T cells from PBMCs. These receptors were taken from an adult with COVID-19. CDR3s include the opening cysteine and the closing phenylalanine or tryptophan. D genes are given only for firm matches. The size field is filled for only some rows; it gives once, few, many or a size class.

D gene: TRBD2; clone size: .; J gene: TRBJ2-3; V gene: TRBV19; CDR3 DNA: TGTGCCAGTGGGTTAGCGGGAGGGCCCACAGATACGCAGTATTTT; CDR3 protein: CASGLAGGPTDTQYF
D gene: .; clone size: .; J gene: TRBJ2-1; V gene: TRBV29-1; CDR3 DNA: TGCAGCGTTGCCCCAAGGAAGGGGGGCAATGAGCAGTTCTTC; CDR3 protein: CSVAPRKGGNEQFF
D gene: TRBD1; clone size: .; J gene: TRBJ1-3; V gene: TRBV28; CDR3 DNA: TGTGCCAGCAGTTTATCCATGGGACAGGGCTCTGGAAACACCATATATTTT; CDR3 protein: CASSLSMGQGSGNTIYF
D gene: TRBD2; clone size: .; J gene: TRBJ2-7; V gene: TRBV20-1; CDR3 DNA: TGCAGTGCTAGTTCGATGGGGGCCAGCGGGAGGGCCAGCCCCTACGAGCAGTACTTC; CDR3 protein: CSASSMGASGRASPYEQYF
D gene: .; clone size: .; J gene: TRBJ2-3; V gene: TRBV2; CDR3 DNA: TGTGCCAGCAGCATGACTACCACAGATACGCAGTATTTT; CDR3 protein: CASSMTTTDTQYF
D gene: .; clone size: .; J gene: TRBJ2-5; V gene: TRBV3-1/TRBV3-2; CDR3 DNA: TGTGCCAGCAGCCAAGAGACCCAGTACTTC; CDR3 protein: CASSQETQYF
D gene: .; clone size: .; J gene: TRBJ2-7; V gene: TRBV6-1; CDR3 DNA: TGTGCCAGCAGTGAAGGCAGCTTTAGCTCCTACGAGCAGTACTTC; CDR3 protein: CASSEGSFSSYEQYF
D gene: TRBD2; clone size: .; J gene: TRBJ2-1; V gene: TRBV4-3; CDR3 DNA: TGCGCCAGCAGCCAAGTTGATTTAGCGGGAGTCTACAATGAGCAGTTCTTC; CDR3 protein: CASSQVDLAGVYNEQFF
D gene: .; clone size: .; J gene: TRBJ1-2; V gene: TRBV18; CDR3 DNA: TGTGCCAGCTCACCAACCGACACTAATGGCTACACCTTC; CDR3 protein: CASSPTDTNGYTF
D gene: TRBD2; clone size: medium-sized; J gene: TRBJ2-1; V gene: TRBV3-1/TRBV3-2; CDR3 DNA: TGTGCCAGCAGCACCCGGACTAGCGGGAGCATCAACAATGAGCAGTTCTTC; CDR3 protein: CASSTRTSGSINNEQFF
D gene: .; clone size: .; J gene: TRBJ2-7; V gene: TRBV7-9; CDR3 DNA: TGTGCCAGCAGCTTCCCAGCGGCGGGGACCTACGAGCAGTACTTC; CDR3 protein: CASSFPAAGTYEQYF
D gene: .; clone size: .; J gene: TRBJ1-1; V gene: TRBV27; CDR3 DNA: TGTGCCAGCAGTCCCCACGGGCTGGGGAACACTGAAGCTTTCTTT; CDR3 protein: CASSPHGLGNTEAFF
D gene: TRBD2; clone size: .; J gene: TRBJ2-7; V gene: TRBV6-1; CDR3 DNA: TGTGCCAGCAGTAAAGCGGGACTCTCCTACGAGCAGTACTTC; CDR3 protein: CASSKAGLSYEQYF
D gene: .; clone size: .; J gene: TRBJ1-3; V gene: TRBV7-9; CDR3 DNA: TGTGCCAGCAGCTTCCTCTCTGGAAACACCATATATTTT; CDR3 protein: CASSFLSGNTIYF
D gene: .; clone size: .; J gene: TRBJ1-5; V gene: TRBV5-1; CDR3 DNA: TGCGCCAGCAGCTTTGTCGGTACAGTAAGCAATCAGCCCCAGCATTTT; CDR3 protein: CASSFVGTVSNQPQHF
D gene: .; clone size: .; J gene: TRBJ2-6; V gene: TRBV28; CDR3 DNA: TGTGCCAGCAGTTGGGGGGCTTCGGGGGCTGGGGCCAACGTCCTGACTTTC; CDR3 protein: CASSWGASGAGANVLTF
D gene: .; clone size: .; J gene: TRBJ1-1; V gene: TRBV10-1; CDR3 DNA: TGCGCCAGCAGGTTGGGCCAGAACACTGAAGCTTTCTTT; CDR3 protein: CASRLGQNTEAFF
D gene: .; clone size: once; J gene: TRBJ2-7; V gene: TRBV28; CDR3 DNA: TGTGCCAGCAGCCCCTGGCCCGCAGGGCGCTACGAGCAGTACTTC; CDR3 protein: CASSPWPAGRYEQYF
D gene: .; clone size: .; J gene: TRBJ1-2; V gene: TRBV2; CDR3 DNA: TGTGCCAGCAGAAGTCCTGGGGTCAGGGGCGAAAGCTATGGCTACACCTTC; CDR3 protein: CASRSPGVRGESYGYTF
D gene: .; clone size: .; J gene: TRBJ1-5; V gene: TRBV9; CDR3 DNA: TGTGCCAGCAGCGTAGGGTTCACCCGGCGGAGCAATCAGCCCCAGCATTTT; CDR3 protein: CASSVGFTRRSNQPQHF
D gene: .; clone size: .; J gene: TRBJ2-7; V gene: TRBV2; CDR3 DNA: TGTGCCATCACCCCTCCGGGACGACAGCAGTACTTC; CDR3 protein: CAITPPGRQQYF
D gene: .; clone size: .; J gene: TRBJ2-1; V gene: TRBV7-8; CDR3 DNA: TGTGCCAGCAGCCCCCCTACAAATGAGCAGTTCTTC; CDR3 protein: CASSPPTNEQFF
D gene: TRBD1; clone size: .; J gene: TRBJ2-2; V gene: TRBV2; CDR3 DNA: TGTGCCAGCAGTGAAAGGACAGGGGCCGGGGAGCTGTTTTTT; CDR3 protein: CASSERTGAGELFF
D gene: TRBD1; clone size: once; J gene: TRBJ1-1; V gene: TRBV24-1; CDR3 DNA: TGTGCCACAGGGGACAGGGATGAAGCTTTCTTT; CDR3 protein: CATGDRDEAFF
D gene: .; clone size: .; J gene: TRBJ2-7; V gene: TRBV15; CDR3 DNA: TGTGCCACCAGCAGAGATTATCGATACGAGCAGTACTTC; CDR3 protein: CATSRDYRYEQYF
D gene: .; clone size: .; J gene: TRBJ2-7; V gene: TRBV7-8; CDR3 DNA: TGTGCCAGCAGCCGAGACCTCAATCCCTCCTACGAGCAGTACTTC; CDR3 protein: CASSRDLNPSYEQYF
D gene: .; clone size: .; J gene: TRBJ2-4; V gene: TRBV15; CDR3 DNA: TGTGCCACCAGCAGAGATGGGGGCGGGAGCGACATTCAGTACTTC; CDR3 protein: CATSRDGGGSDIQYF
D gene: TRBD2; clone size: .; J gene: TRBJ2-7; V gene: TRBV30; CDR3 DNA: TGTGCCTGGAGAGTATCCGGGACTAGCCGCGAGCAGTACTTC; CDR3 protein: CAWRVSGTSREQYF
D gene: .; clone size: .; J gene: TRBJ2-3; V gene: TRBV28; CDR3 DNA: TGTGCCAGCAGGGGTAATCAGGGACCCACAGATACGCAGTATTTT; CDR3 protein: CASRGNQGPTDTQYF
D gene: .; clone size: .; J gene: TRBJ2-2; V gene: TRBV5-4; CDR3 DNA: TGTGCCAGCAGCTTGGTACAGGGGAACACCGGGGAGCTGTTTTTT; CDR3 protein: CASSLVQGNTGELFF
D gene: TRBD2; clone size: .; J gene: TRBJ2-3; V gene: TRBV15; CDR3 DNA: TGTGCCACCAGCACCCGACTAGCGGGAGTGTCTGGGGATACGCAGTATTTT; CDR3 protein: CATSTRLAGVSGDTQYF
D gene: .; clone size: .; J gene: TRBJ2-1; V gene: TRBV18; CDR3 DNA: TGTGCCAGCTCACCTCTAGCGAGAACCTACAATGAGCAGTTCTTC; CDR3 protein: CASSPLARTYNEQFF